This TCR beta chain is from a study of blood T cell repertoires in COVID-19. Study information: T cells, B-cell-depleted T cells, or PBMCs provided the cDNA or gDNA that served as material.

In the authors' workflow: Reference gene primer amplification gave nucleated cell count estimates. The data were produced by immunoSEQ multiplex PCR, yet TCRdb's version contains in-frame clones alone and is incomplete. V, J and clone size reflect that table, while D and trimming were determined from the DNA. The sample shows fewer than 200,000 clones, around four fifths of them seen only once. In germline, CDR1 is GTSNPN, CDR2 SVGIG (reference sequence). The ends lost 2 bases at V and 8 bases at J; junction bases unmatched: 4. The CDR3 has 14 amino acids. Material for sequencing was peripheral blood. This TCR came from a woman older than 75 with acute or convalescent COVID-19. The gene calls are TRBV30 and TRBJ1-6; TRBD1 matches at 9 bases. CDR3 sequence: CAWSLRTGDSPLHF. CDR3 nucleotide sequence: TGTGCCTGGAGTCTCAGGACAGGGGATTCACCCCTCCACTTT.